This T cell receptor beta chain was recovered during a study of blood T cell repertoires in COVID-19. Study details: Acute-phase and convalescent COVID-19 samples originated in the United States, Italy and Spain. Nucleic acid was either cDNA or gDNA, and it came from T cells, B-cell-depleted T cells, or PBMCs.

The protocol was immunoSEQ multiplex PCR, while the TCRdb copy is restricted to in-frame clones and leaves out a portion. The table shows 130,000 to 150,000 clones, with around nine tenths occurring only once. The CDR3 runs 14 residues. Between the trimmed V and J ends, which lost 7 bases and 2 bases, there was a span of 16 bases. Germline V gene lookup returns CDR1 SGHDT and CDR2 YYEEEE. V gene TRBV5-6 combines with J gene TRBJ2-7, with D perhaps matching TRBD1 (6 bases). The sequenced material came from peripheral blood. This sequence originates from a woman aged 50 to 65 with acute or convalescent COVID-19. CDR3 DNA sequence: TGTGCCAGCCTCTTTTTGGGGGCGACCTACGAGCAGTACTTC. It specifies CASLFLGATYEQYF.